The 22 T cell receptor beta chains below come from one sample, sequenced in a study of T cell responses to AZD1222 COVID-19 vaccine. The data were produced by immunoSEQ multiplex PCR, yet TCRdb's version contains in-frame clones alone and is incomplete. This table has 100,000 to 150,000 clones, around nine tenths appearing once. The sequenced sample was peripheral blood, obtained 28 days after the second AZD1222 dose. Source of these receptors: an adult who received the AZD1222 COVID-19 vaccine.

The CDR3 DNA sequence: TGCGCCAGCAGCCAGGACCGGGACAGGACCCCCCGAGCTTTCTTT. Amino acids: CASSQDRDRTPRAFF. The chain joins TRBV4-3 to TRBJ1-1; 8 bases fit TRBD1. Germline assignment: CDR1 LGHNA and CDR2 YSLEER. V was pared by 3 bases and J by 10 bases, with 13 bases of the junction left unmatched. CDR3 length: 15 residues.

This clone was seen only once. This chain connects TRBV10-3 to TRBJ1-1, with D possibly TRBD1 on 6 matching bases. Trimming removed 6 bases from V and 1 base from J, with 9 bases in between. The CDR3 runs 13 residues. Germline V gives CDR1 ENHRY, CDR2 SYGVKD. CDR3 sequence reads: CAIRSGQNTEAFF. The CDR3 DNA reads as TGTGCCATCAGATCGGGACAGAACACTGAAGCTTTCTTT.

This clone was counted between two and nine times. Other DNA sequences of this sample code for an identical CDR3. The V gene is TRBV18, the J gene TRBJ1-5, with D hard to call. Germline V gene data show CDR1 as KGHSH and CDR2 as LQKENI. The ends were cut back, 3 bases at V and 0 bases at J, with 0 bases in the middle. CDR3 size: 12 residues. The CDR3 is CASSPSNQPQHF. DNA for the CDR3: TGTGCCAGCTCACCTAGCAATCAGCCCCAGCATTTT.

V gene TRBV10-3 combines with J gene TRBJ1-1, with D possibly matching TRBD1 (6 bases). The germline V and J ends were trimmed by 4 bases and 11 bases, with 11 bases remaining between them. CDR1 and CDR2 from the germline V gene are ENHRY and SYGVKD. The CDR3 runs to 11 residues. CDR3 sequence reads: CAISGQGSAFF. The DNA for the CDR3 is TGTGCCATCAGTGGTCAGGGGAGTGCTTTCTTT.

For the CDR3, the DNA is TGTGCCAGCAGTTCCAGGAACAATCAGCCCCAGCATTTT. This encodes CASSSRNNQPQHF. The chain carries TRBV28 and TRBJ1-5; D is unresolved. The V end was cut by 4 bases, the J end by 3 bases, with 7 bases between. The CDR3 runs 13 residues. CDR1 and CDR2 (germline): MDHEN, SYDVKM.

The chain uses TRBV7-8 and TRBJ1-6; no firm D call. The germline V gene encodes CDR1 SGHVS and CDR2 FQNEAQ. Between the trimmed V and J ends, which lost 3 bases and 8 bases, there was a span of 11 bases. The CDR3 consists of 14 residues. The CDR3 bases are TGTGCCAGCAGCTTCGCGGCCGTGGATTCACCCCTCCACTTT. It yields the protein CASSFAAVDSPLHF.

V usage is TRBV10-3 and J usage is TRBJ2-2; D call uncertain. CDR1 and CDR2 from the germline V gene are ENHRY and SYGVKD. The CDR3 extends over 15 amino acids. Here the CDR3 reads CACRSTYANTGELFF. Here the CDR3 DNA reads TGTGCGTGCAGGTCGACATACGCGAACACCGGGGAGCTGTTTTTT.

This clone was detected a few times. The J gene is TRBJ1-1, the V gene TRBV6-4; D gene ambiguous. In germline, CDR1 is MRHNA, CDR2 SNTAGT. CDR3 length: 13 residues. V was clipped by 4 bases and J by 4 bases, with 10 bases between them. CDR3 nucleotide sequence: TGTGCCAGCAGTGTGGAAGTGGGCACTGAAGCTTTCTTT. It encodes CASSVEVGTEAFF.

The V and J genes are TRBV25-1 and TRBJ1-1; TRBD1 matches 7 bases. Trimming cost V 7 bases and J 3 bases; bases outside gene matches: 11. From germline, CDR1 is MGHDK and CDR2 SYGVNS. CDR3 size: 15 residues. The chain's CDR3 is CASIPYAGGDTEAFF. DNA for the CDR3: TGTGCCAGCATTCCTTATGCAGGGGGGGACACTGAAGCTTTCTTT.

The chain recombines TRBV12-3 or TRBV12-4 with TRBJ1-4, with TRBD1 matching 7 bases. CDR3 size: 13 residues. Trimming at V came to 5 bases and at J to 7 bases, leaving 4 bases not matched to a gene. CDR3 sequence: CASSPGQIEKLFF. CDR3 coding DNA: TGTGCCAGCAGTCCGGGACAGATTGAAAAACTGTTTTTT.

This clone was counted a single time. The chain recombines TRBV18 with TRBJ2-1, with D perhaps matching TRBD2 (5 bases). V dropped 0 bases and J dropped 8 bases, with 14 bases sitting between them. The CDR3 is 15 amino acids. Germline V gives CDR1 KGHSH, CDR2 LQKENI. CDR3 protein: CASSPPLTSFHEQFF. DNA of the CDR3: TGTGCCAGCTCACCACCCCTAACTAGTTTCCATGAGCAGTTCTTC.

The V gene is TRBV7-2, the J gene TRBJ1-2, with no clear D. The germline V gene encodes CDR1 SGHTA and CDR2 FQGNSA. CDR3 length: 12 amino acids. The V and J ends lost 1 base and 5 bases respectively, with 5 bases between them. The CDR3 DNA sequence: TGTGCCAGCAGCTTAGGGGATTATGGCTACACCTTC. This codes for CASSLGDYGYTF.

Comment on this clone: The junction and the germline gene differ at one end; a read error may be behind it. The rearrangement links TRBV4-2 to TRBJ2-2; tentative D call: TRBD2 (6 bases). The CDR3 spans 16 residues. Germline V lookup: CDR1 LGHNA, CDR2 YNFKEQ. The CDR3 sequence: CASSHQCGEQHRGAVF. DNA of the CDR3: TGTGCCAGCAGCCACCAGTGCGGGGAACAACACCGGGGAGCTGTTTTT.

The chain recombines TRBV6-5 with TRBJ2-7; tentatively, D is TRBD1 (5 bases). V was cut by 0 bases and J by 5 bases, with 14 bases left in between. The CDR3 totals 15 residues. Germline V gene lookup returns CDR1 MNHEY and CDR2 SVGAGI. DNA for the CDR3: TGTGCCAGCAGTTACTCCCAGGGCCATGTACACGAGCAGTACTTC. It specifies CASSYSQGHVHEQYF.

For the CDR3, the DNA is TGTGCCAGCACGCGGACCCCAGACTCTGGAAACACCATATATTTT. It translates to CASTRTPDSGNTIYF. J is TRBJ1-3 and V is TRBV6-5, with D unresolved. Germline V CDR1 and CDR2: MNHEY, SVGAGI. V gave up 7 bases and J gave up 0 bases, with 13 bases separating them. CDR3 size: 15 residues.

CDR3 loop: CASSDRRLEVHNEQFF. The CDR3 DNA reads as TGTGCCAGCAGTGATAGGAGACTAGAGGTCCACAATGAGCAGTTCTTC. The genes are TRBV2 and TRBJ2-1, with D perhaps TRBD2 (6 bases). This CDR3 has 16 amino acids. Trimming cost V 3 bases and J 5 bases, with 17 bases left between them. Germline loops: CDR1 SNHLY, CDR2 FYNNEI. Full variable domain (missing parts from reference TRBV2 and TRBJ2-1): EPEVTQTPSHQVTQMGQEVILRCVPISNHLYFYWYRQILGQKVEFLVSFYNNEISEKSEIFDDQFSVERPDGSNFTLKIRSTKLEDSAMYFCASSDRRLEVHNEQFFGPGTRLTVL.

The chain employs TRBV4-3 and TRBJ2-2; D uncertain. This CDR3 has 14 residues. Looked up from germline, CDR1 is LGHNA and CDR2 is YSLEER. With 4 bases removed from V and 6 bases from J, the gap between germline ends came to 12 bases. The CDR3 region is CASSPVDGAGELFF. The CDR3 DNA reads TGCGCCAGCAGCCCGGTAGATGGGGCCGGGGAGCTGTTTTTT.

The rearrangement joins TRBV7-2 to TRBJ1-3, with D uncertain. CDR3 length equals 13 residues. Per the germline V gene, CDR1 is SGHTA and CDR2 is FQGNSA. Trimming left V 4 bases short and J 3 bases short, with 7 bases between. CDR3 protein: CASSSDGGNTIYF. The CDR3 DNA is TGTGCCAGCAGCTCGGACGGTGGAAACACCATATATTTT. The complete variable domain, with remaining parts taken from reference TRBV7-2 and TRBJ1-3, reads GAGVSQSPSNKVTEKGKDVELRCDPISGHTALYWYRQSLGQGLEFLIYFQGNSAPDKSGLPSDRFSAERTGGSVSTLTIQRTQQEDSAVYLCASSSDGGNTIYFGEGSWLTVV.

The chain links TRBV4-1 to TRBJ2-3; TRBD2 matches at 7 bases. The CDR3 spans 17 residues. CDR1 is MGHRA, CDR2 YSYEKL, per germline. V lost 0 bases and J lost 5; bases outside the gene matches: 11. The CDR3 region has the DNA TGCGCCAGCAGCCAAGAAGAGTTGACTAGCCGGAGAGATACGCAGTATTTT. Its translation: CASSQEELTSRRDTQYF.

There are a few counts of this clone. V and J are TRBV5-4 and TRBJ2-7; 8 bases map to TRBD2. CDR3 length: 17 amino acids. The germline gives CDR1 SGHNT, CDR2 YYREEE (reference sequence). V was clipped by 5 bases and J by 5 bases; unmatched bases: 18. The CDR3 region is CASSWGSARGLGDEQYF. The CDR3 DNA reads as TGTGCCAGCAGTTGGGGGTCGGCAAGGGGACTAGGAGACGAGCAGTACTTC.

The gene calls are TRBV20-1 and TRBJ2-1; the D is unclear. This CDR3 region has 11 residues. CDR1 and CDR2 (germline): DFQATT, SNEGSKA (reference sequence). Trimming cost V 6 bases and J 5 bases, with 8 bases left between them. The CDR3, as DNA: TGCAGTGCCGGACGGGACAATGAGCAGTTCTTC. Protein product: CSAGRDNEQFF.

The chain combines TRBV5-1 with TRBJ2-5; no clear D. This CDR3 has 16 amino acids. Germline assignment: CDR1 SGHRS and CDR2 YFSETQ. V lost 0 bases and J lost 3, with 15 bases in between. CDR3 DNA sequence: TGCGCCAGCAGCTTGGGGGGTAGCACCCAGAAAGAGACCCAGTACTTC. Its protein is CASSLGGSTQKETQYF.